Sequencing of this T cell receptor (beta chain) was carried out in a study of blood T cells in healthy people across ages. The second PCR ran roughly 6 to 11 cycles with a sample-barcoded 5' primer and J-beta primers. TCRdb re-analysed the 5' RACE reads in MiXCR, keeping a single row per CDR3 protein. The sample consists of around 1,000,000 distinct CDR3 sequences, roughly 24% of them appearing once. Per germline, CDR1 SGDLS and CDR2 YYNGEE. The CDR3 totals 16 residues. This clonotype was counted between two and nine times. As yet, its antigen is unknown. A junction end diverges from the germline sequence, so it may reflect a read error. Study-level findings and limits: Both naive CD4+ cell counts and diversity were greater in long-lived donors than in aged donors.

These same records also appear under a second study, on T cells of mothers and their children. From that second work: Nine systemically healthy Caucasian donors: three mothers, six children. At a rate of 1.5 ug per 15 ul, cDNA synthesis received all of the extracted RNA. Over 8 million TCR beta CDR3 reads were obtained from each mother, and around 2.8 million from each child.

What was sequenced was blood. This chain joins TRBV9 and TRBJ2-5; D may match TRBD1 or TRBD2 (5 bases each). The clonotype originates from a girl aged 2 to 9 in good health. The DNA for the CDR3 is TGTGCCAGCAGCTCCTCGATCCGGGACGGCCACAATGAGCGGTTCTTC. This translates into CASSSSIRDGHNERFF.